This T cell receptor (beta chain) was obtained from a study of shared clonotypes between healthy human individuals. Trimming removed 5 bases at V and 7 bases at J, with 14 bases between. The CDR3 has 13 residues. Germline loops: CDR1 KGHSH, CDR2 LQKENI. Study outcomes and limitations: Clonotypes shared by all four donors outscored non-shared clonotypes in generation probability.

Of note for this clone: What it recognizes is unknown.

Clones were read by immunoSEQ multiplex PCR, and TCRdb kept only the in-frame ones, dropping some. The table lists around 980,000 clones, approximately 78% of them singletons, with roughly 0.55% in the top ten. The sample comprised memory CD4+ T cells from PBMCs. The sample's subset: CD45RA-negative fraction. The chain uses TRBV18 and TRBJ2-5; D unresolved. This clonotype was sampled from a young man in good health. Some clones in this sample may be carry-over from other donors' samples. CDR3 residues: CASSGDKGGTQYF. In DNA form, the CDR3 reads TGTGCCAGCTCAGGAGACAAGGGCGGGACCCAGTACTTC.